Shown below are 9 T cell receptor beta chains from a single sample sequenced in a study of T-cell reconstitution after alpha-beta-depleted transplantation in children. TCRbeta library preparation incorporated unique molecular identifiers. Each CDR3 protein is one row after TCRdb ran MiXCR on the PCR reads. Of around 240,000 distinct CDR3 sequences in the sample, just under 8.5% were seen once. This sample comprised PBMCs, mostly from graft donor cells, obtained 180 days after TCRalphabeta/CD19-depleted stem cell transplant. The receptors were gathered from a male patient under 18 who had a stem cell transplant for acute lymphoblastic leukemia, so the T cells may come from the graft donor.

This clonotype was observed many times. CDR3 loop: CASSAPLRYYNEQFF. CDR3 nucleotides: TGTGCCAGCAGTGCTCCTTTACGTTATTACAATGAGCAGTTCTTC. V and J are TRBV6-1 and TRBJ2-1; unclear D gene. The CDR3 is made up of 15 amino acids. CDR1 and CDR2 (germline): MNHNS, SASEGT. V lost 4 bases, J lost 4 bases, and 14 bases lay in between.

With respect to this clonotype: A much more abundant neighbour one base away suggests this may be a read error. The chain employs TRBV2 and TRBJ2-2; 9 nucleotides match TRBD1. The CDR3 length is 16 residues. Germline CDR1 is SNHLY and CDR2 is FYNNEI. CDR3 in amino acids: CASSDLGQGNTRELFF. CDR3 nucleotides: TGTGCCAGCAGTGACTTGGGACAGGGAAACACCCGGGAGCTGTTTTTT.

The table lists this clonotype with many counts. One junction end disagrees with the germline gene, perhaps due to a read error. This sequence joins TRBV7-7 and TRBJ2-3; possible D gene TRBD2, 6 bases. Germline loops: CDR1 SSHAT, CDR2 FNYEAQ (reference sequence). CDR3 length equals 14 residues. The CDR3 protein is CASSAGLARDTQYF. The CDR3 DNA reads as TGTGCTAGCAGCGCGGGTCTAGCGAGAGATACGCAGTATTTT.

This clonotype came up many times. V gene TRBV7-2 combines with J gene TRBJ2-5, with D unclear. CDR1 and CDR2 (germline): SGHTA, FQGNSA. The CDR3 is made up of 12 amino acids. The ends were cut back, 6 bases at V and 4 bases at J, with 9 bases in the middle. The DNA of the CDR3 is TGTGCCAGCAGATTATACGGAGAGACCCAGTACTTC. The encoded protein is CASRLYGETQYF.

This clonotype was counted ten times or more. The chain has TRBV3-1 and TRBJ2-6, with 10 bases identical to TRBD2. The CDR3 loop spans 18 amino acids. CDR1 LGHDT and CDR2 YNNKEL come from the germline V gene (reference sequence). Trimming cost V 1 base and J 2 bases; bases outside gene matches: 5. This CDR3 is CASSQVASGSTGANVLTF. As DNA, the CDR3 is TGTGCCAGCAGCCAAGTCGCTAGCGGGAGCACTGGGGCCAACGTCCTGACTTTC.

There are many counts of this clonotype. The rearrangement links TRBV7-6 to TRBJ1-5; the D is unclear. The CDR3 is made up of 16 amino acids. Germline loops: CDR1 SGHVS, CDR2 FNYEAQ. Deletions cut 1 base from V and 3 bases from J, with 13 bases between. The CDR3: CASSLGPKGANQPQHF. The CDR3 coding sequence is TGTGCCAGCAGCTTAGGGCCTAAGGGCGCCAATCAGCCCCAGCATTTT. Drawing the rest from reference TRBV7-6 and TRBJ1-5, the complete variable domain is GAGVSQSPRYKVTKRGQDVALRCDPISGHVSLYWYRQALGQGPEFLTYFNYEAQQDKSGLPNDRFSAERPEGSISTLTIQRTEQRDSAMYRCASSLGPKGANQPQHFGDGTRLSIL.

This clonotype was detected many times. The CDR3 DNA reads as TGCAGCGTTGAAGAGTGGAAGGGCTACGAGCAGTACTTC. The encoded protein is CSVEEWKGYEQYF. V usage is TRBV29-1 and J usage is TRBJ2-7; no clear D gene. The germline CDR1 and CDR2 sequences are SQVTM and ANQGSEA. The CDR3 runs 13 residues. V shed 0 bases and J shed 3 bases, with 9 bases lying between them.

Comments on this clonotype: Given a much more abundant clone one base away, this may be a read error. The V gene is TRBV6-2 or TRBV6-3, the J gene TRBJ2-2, with D possibly being TRBD1 (6 bases). Trimming left V 6 bases short and J 6 bases short, with 17 bases between. The CDR3 runs 15 residues. Germline values: CDR1 MNHEY, CDR2 SVGEGT. Here the CDR3 DNA reads TGTGCCAGCAGCCAAGCTTACAGGGTTTCCGGGGAGCTGTTTTTT. Translating gives CASSQAYRVSGELFF.

This clonotype occurred many times. The chain uses TRBV5-1 and TRBJ2-5; 7 bases are a match to TRBD1. Germline V gene data show CDR1 as SGHRS and CDR2 as YFSETQ. The ends lost 4 bases at V and 4 bases at J; junction bases unmatched: 4. The CDR3 contains 13 residues. The CDR3 protein is CASSTQGRETQYF. The CDR3 coding sequence is TGCGCCAGCAGCACACAGGGGAGAGAGACCCAGTACTTC.